This T cell receptor beta chain is drawn from a study of T cell repertoires in cytomegalovirus infection. This clonotype was counted between two and nine times. What it binds is unknown. One entry per CDR3 protein results from TCRdb running MiXCR on the reads. Among a few hundred thousand distinct CDR3 sequences listed, over 15% were seen once. Study conclusions and caveats: Ex vivo, HLA-C-restricted CMV-specific TCR beta clonotypes prevailed over the rest of the response.

Trimming left V 3 bases short and J 5 bases short, with 14 bases between. CDR1 is SNHLY, CDR2 FYNNEI, per germline. The CDR3 extends over 14 amino acids. Source material: CD8+ T cells from PBMCs. J is TRBJ2-7 and V is TRBV2; tentatively, D is TRBD1 or TRBD2 (5 bases each). The TCR was taken from a human donor in good health (CMV status not recorded). Some clones in this sample may be carry-over from other donors' samples. This chain's CDR3 is CASSELGTRDEQYF. CDR3 nucleotide sequence: TGTGCCAGCAGTGAGCTTGGGACCCGTGACGAGCAGTACTTC.